These 10 T cell receptor beta chains originate from one sample sequenced in a study of cytomegalovirus exposure and HLA in healthy donors. TCRdb keeps only in-frame clones here, not all; method: immunoSEQ multiplex PCR. The sample contains some 43,000 clones, around nine tenths of which appear only once. The sequenced sample consisted of PBMCs. The receptors originated from a man aged 18 to 35 in good health and CMV-seronegative.

J is TRBJ2-3 and V is TRBV11-3; TRBD2 agrees at 14 bases. Germline V CDR1 and CDR2: SGHNT, YENEEA. The CDR3 is made up of 16 amino acids. J lost 5 bases, V lost 5 bases, and 6 bases had no gene match. The CDR3 loop reads CASSPGTSGGKDTQYF. The CDR3 nucleotides are TGTGCCAGCAGCCCGGGGACTAGCGGGGGTAAAGATACGCAGTATTTT.

The J gene is TRBJ1-6, the V gene TRBV19; tentative D call: TRBD1 (5 bases). Trimming pared 3 bases from V and 9 bases from J, leaving 12 bases between. This CDR3 contains 14 residues. Germline V gene lookup returns CDR1 LNHDA and CDR2 SQIVND (reference sequence). The CDR3 DNA reads as TGTGCCAGTAGTATCGAGGGACTGGGTTCACCCCTCCACTTT. Translating gives CASSIEGLGSPLHF. The variable domain in full, completed from reference TRBV19 and TRBJ1-6, reads DGGITQSPKYLFRKEGQNVTLSCEQNLNHDAMYWYRQDPGQGLRLIYYSQIVNDFQKGDIAEGYSVSREKKESFPLTVTSAQKNPTAFYLCASSIEGLGSPLHFGNGTRLTVT.

This chain links TRBV9 with TRBJ1-1; perhaps TRBD1 as D (6 bases). There are 15 residues in the CDR3. Germline values: CDR1 SGDLS, CDR2 YYNGEE. Deletions cut 0 bases from V and 2 bases from J, with 11 bases between. CDR3 nucleotides: TGTGCCAGCAGCGTAGGGGTAGGGGGAAACACTGAAGCTTTCTTT. Translation: CASSVGVGGNTEAFF. The complete variable domain, with remaining parts taken from reference TRBV9 and TRBJ1-1, reads DSGVTQTPKHLITATGQRVTLRCSPRSGDLSVYWYQQSLDQGLQFLIQYYNGEERAKGNILERFSAQQFPDLHSELNLSSLELGDSALYFCASSVGVGGNTEAFFGQGTRLTVV.

The chain joins TRBV6-1 to TRBJ1-5; TRBD1 is a possible D gene (6 bases). Germline V gene lookup returns CDR1 MNHNS and CDR2 SASEGT. The CDR3 loop spans 17 amino acids. Trimming stripped 2 bases from V and 0 bases from J, with 14 bases between. CDR3 in DNA: TGTGCCAGCAGTGAAAGGGGAGGGGGTGGTAGCAATCAGCCCCAGCATTTT. Translation gives CASSERGGGGSNQPQHF.

The V gene is TRBV29-1, the J gene TRBJ2-3; 7 nucleotides line up with TRBD1. Germline loops: CDR1 SQVTM, CDR2 ANQGSEA. V was clipped by 1 base and J by 0 bases; unmatched bases: 7. This CDR3 is 16 amino acids long. The CDR3 here is CSVEGDSRRSTDTQYF. CDR3 bases: TGCAGCGTTGAAGGGGACAGTCGCCGGAGCACAGATACGCAGTATTTT.

This sequence joins TRBV4-1 and TRBJ1-1; a possible D gene is TRBD1 (5 bases). The CDR3 has 15 amino acids. CDR1 and CDR2 (germline): MGHRA, YSYEKL. V was shortened by 3 bases and J by 1 base, with 12 bases between the two germline ends. The CDR3 region is CASSHVDRENTEAFF. The CDR3 coding sequence is TGCGCCAGCAGCCACGTTGACAGAGAGAACACTGAAGCTTTCTTT.

The chain couples TRBV11-2 to TRBJ2-1; the D gene is possibly TRBD1 (6 bases). The CDR3 is 17 residues long. CDR1 SGHAT and CDR2 FQNNGV come from the germline V gene. Trimming took off 5 bases at V and 0 bases at J, with 17 bases between the two ends. CDR3 loop: CASSPTWGQSSYNEQFF. The CDR3 nucleotides are TGTGCCAGCAGCCCGACGTGGGGGCAGAGCTCCTACAATGAGCAGTTCTTC.

V usage is TRBV5-4 and J usage is TRBJ2-7; TRBD1 matches 11 bases. The junction had 10 bases not matched to a gene; V was cut back by 1 base and J by 7 bases. The germline CDR1 and CDR2 sequences are SGHNT and YYREEE (reference sequence). CDR3 size: 16 residues. CDR3 sequence (DNA): TGTGCCAGCAGCTTGAGTTCGGGACAGGGGGTATGGGAGCAGTACTTC. Protein product: CASSLSSGQGVWEQYF.

This chain connects TRBV4-1 to TRBJ1-5; no firm D call. The V gene's germline CDR1 is MGHRA and CDR2 YSYEKL. Deletions cut 0 bases from V and 0 bases from J, with 9 bases between. The CDR3 runs to 16 residues. For the CDR3, the DNA is TGCGCCAGCAGCCAAGATCCGGGAAATAGCAATCAGCCCCAGCATTTT. Its translation: CASSQDPGNSNQPQHF.

This clone showed up just once. V is TRBV18 and J is TRBJ2-1; D possibly corresponds to TRBD1 (5 bases). Germline V CDR1 and CDR2: KGHSH, LQKENI. CDR3 length: 14 amino acids. V shed 6 bases and J shed 2 bases, with 11 bases lying between them. In DNA form, the CDR3 reads TGTGCCAGCTCCCCAGGGCAGGCCTACAATGAGCAGTTCTTC. Its translation is CASSPGQAYNEQFF.